This T cell receptor (beta chain) was sequenced during a study of blood T cells in healthy people across ages. The CDR3 consists of 11 residues. The V end was cut by 3 bases, the J end by 3 bases, with 3 bases between. PCR was performed a second time for roughly 7 to 12 cycles using a sample-barcoded 5' primer and a J-beta primer mix. TCRdb itself ran the 5' RACE reads through MiXCR, one entry per CDR3 protein. The data hold 550,000 to 650,000 distinct CDR3 sequences, with roughly a quarter observed a single time. The data were also submitted as part of a second study, on T cells of mothers and their children.

The genes are TRBV12-3 or TRBV12-4 and TRBJ2-7, with unresolved D. The sequence derives from a boy aged 2 to 9 in good health. Sequenced material: blood. CDR3 sequence reads: CASSFVYEQYF. The CDR3 DNA reads TGTGCCAGCAGTTTCGTCTACGAGCAGTACTTC.